One sample yielded the 30 T cell receptor beta chains listed below, sequenced in a study of early T cells in non-severe SARS-CoV-2 infection. TCRdb independently ran MiXCR on the 5' RACE reads; one entry per CDR3 protein. This sample yields approximately 32,000 distinct CDR3 sequences, of which 5% to 6.5% are seen a single time; 6% to 9% belongs to the top ten. The sequencing sample was made of whole blood. These receptors all come from an adult who was a healthcare worker with PCR-confirmed SARS-CoV-2 infection or an uninfected control (not recorded which).

This clonotype was picked up many times. The CDR3 is CASKGGSNFGQGGGYTF. The CDR3 DNA reads as TGTGCCAGCAAAGGAGGATCAAACTTTGGACAGGGCGGCGGCTACACCTTC. V is TRBV27 and J is TRBJ1-2, with 8 bases matching TRBD1. After removal of 7 bases from V and 8 bases from J, the junction contained 21 bases not matched to a gene. CDR3 length: 17 amino acids. Germline loops: CDR1 MNHEY, CDR2 SMNVEV (reference sequence).

This clonotype showed up many times. The chain has TRBV11-1 and TRBJ2-7; possibly TRBD1 for D (5 bases). Germline CDR1 reads SGHAT; CDR2 reads FQDESV (reference sequence). This CDR3 comprises 13 residues. The V gene lost 4 bases and the J gene lost 6 bases, with 13 bases spanning the gap. CDR3 DNA: TGTGCCAGCAGCTACATACAGGACACCGAGCAGTACTTC. This sequence encodes CASSYIQDTEQYF.

In its sample, this clonotype was seen many times. The gene calls are TRBV11-2 and TRBJ2-3; D is possibly TRBD2 (5 bases). The CDR3 totals 15 residues. Trimming shortened V by 5 bases and J by 7 bases, and 19 bases separated the two germline ends. Germline V gives CDR1 SGHAT, CDR2 FQNNGV. The CDR3 is CASSPMSRRGNTQYF. CDR3 nucleotide sequence: TGTGCCAGCAGCCCAATGTCGCGGAGAGGGAATACGCAGTATTTT.

The table lists this clonotype with many counts. The chain has TRBV14 and TRBJ2-3; 9 bases fit TRBD2. The CDR3 totals 18 residues. V shed 0 bases and J 7 bases; nucleotides not matched to a gene: 14. Germline V gene lookup returns CDR1 SGHDN and CDR2 FVKESK. The DNA for the CDR3 is TGTGCCAGCAGCCAAGATCCTGGCGGGAGGGCCTCAAAGAATACGCAGTATTTT. Translation gives CASSQDPGGRASKNTQYF. Full variable domain (rest looked up from reference TRBV14 and TRBJ2-3): EAGVTQFPSHSVIEKGQTVTLRCDPISGHDNLYWYRRVMGKEIKFLLHFVKESKQDESGMPNNRFLAERTGGTYSTLKVQPAELEDSGVYFCASSQDPGGRASKNTQYFGPGTRLTVL.

The sample holds many counts of this clonotype. The chain is built from TRBV6-2 or TRBV6-3 and TRBJ2-5; D gene ambiguous. Between the trimmed V and J ends, which lost 0 bases and 5 bases, there was a span of 16 bases. The CDR3 runs 16 residues. CDR1 and CDR2 from the germline V gene are MNHEY and SVGEGT. CDR3 loop: CASSYSYSTARETQYF. CDR3 coding DNA: TGTGCCAGCAGTTACTCGTACTCTACCGCGCGGGAGACCCAGTACTTC.

This clonotype was found many times. V is TRBV5-1 and J is TRBJ1-2, with 7 nucleotides matching TRBD1. Germline assignment: CDR1 SGHRS and CDR2 YFSETQ. Trimming removed 4 bases from V and 2 bases from J; junction bases left unmatched: 2. This CDR3 has 13 amino acids. CDR3 residues: CASSPTGNYGYTF. CDR3 sequence (DNA): TGCGCCAGCAGCCCGACAGGGAACTATGGCTACACCTTC.

This clonotype was recorded many times. The CDR3 sequence is CASSPDRGGYEQYF. The DNA of the CDR3 is TGTGCCAGCAGTCCAGACAGGGGGGGCTACGAGCAGTACTTC. The V and J genes are TRBV6-5 and TRBJ2-7; 9 bases agree with TRBD1. V trimming: 5 bases; J trimming: 3 bases; junction bases outside the gene matches: 5. CDR1 and CDR2 (germline): MNHEY, SVGAGI. CDR3 size: 14 residues.

There are many counts of this clonotype. This chain uses TRBV11-2 with TRBJ1-5; D uncertain. Trimming cost V 5 bases and J 1 base, with 18 bases left between them. Per the germline V gene, CDR1 is SGHAT and CDR2 is FQNNGV. The CDR3 is made up of 17 amino acids. CDR3 residues: CASSLGWSGGSNQPQHF. DNA for the CDR3: TGTGCCAGCAGCCTAGGGTGGTCAGGTGGCAGCAATCAGCCCCAGCATTTT.

This chain joins TRBV20-1 and TRBJ2-7; TRBD1 is a possible D gene (5 bases). V was cut by 5 bases and J by 2 bases, with 10 bases left in between. CDR1 and CDR2 (germline): DFQATT, SNEGSKA (reference sequence). CDR3 size: 12 residues. The DNA of the CDR3 is TGCAGTGCTCATCGACAGCCCTACGAGCAGTACTTC. Protein sequence: CSAHRQPYEQYF.

The V gene is TRBV20-1, the J gene TRBJ1-6; D is ambiguous. The CDR3 loop spans 17 amino acids. The germline CDR1 and CDR2 sequences are DFQATT and SNEGSKA (reference sequence). Trimming pared 0 bases from V and 5 bases from J, leaving 17 bases between. This CDR3 reads CSARDSGPVPHNSPLHF. The CDR3 nucleotides read TGCAGTGCTAGAGATAGCGGGCCCGTTCCCCATAATTCACCCCTCCACTTT.

The V and J genes are TRBV7-6 and TRBJ2-5; D ambiguous. Germline V gene sequence: CDR1 SGHVS, CDR2 FNYEAQ. Trimming cost V 4 bases and J 2 bases, with 11 bases left between them. The CDR3 is made up of 14 amino acids. The CDR3 nucleotides are TGTGCCAGCAGCTCCGGTCGGACGCAAGAGACCCAGTACTTC. It encodes CASSSGRTQETQYF.

This clonotype was observed a handful of times. The chain uses TRBV15 and TRBJ2-3; maybe TRBD2 (6 bases). The germline V gene has CDR1 LNHNV and CDR2 YYDKDF (reference sequence). V was shortened by 5 bases and J by 6 bases, with 24 bases between the two germline ends. The CDR3 is 17 amino acids. This chain's CDR3 is CATSDTPTGVGWDTQYF. CDR3 in DNA: TGTGCCACCAGCGATACGCCTACGGGAGTAGGGTGGGATACGCAGTATTTT.

The V call is TRBV27, the J call TRBJ1-1; weak D call: TRBD1 (5 bases). The ends were cut back, 6 bases at V and 4 bases at J, with 18 bases in the middle. The germline CDR1 and CDR2 sequences are MNHEY and SMNVEV (reference sequence). This CDR3 is 15 amino acids long. Here the CDR3 DNA reads TGTGCCAGCAGGGGTTATCCGGGACTGAGCACTGAAGCTTTCTTT. Translation: CASRGYPGLSTEAFF.

This clonotype was observed many times. V usage is TRBV29-1 and J usage is TRBJ2-7; TRBD1 matches 8 bases. This CDR3 has 12 residues. CDR1 is SQVTM, CDR2 ANQGSEA, per germline. Unmatched junction bases numbered 0, after V lost 3 bases and J lost 2 bases. The CDR3 reads CSVDRGPYEQYF. The CDR3 DNA follows: TGCAGCGTTGACAGGGGGCCCTACGAGCAGTACTTC.

At least ten counts were recorded for this clonotype. The chain has TRBV27 and TRBJ1-5; D is undetermined. The CDR3 runs to 15 residues. Deletions cut 3 bases from V and 3 bases from J, with 12 bases between. Per the germline V gene, CDR1 is MNHEY and CDR2 is SMNVEV (reference sequence). CDR3 region: CASSLDRASNQPQHF. The CDR3 nucleotides read TGTGCCAGCAGTTTGGATAGGGCTTCCAATCAGCCCCAGCATTTT.

This clonotype was recorded at least ten times. The chain carries TRBV20-1 and TRBJ1-4; D is undetermined. V was cut by 2 bases and J by 8 bases, with 12 bases left in between. Germline V gives CDR1 DFQATT, CDR2 SNEGSKA (reference sequence). The CDR3 is made up of 13 amino acids. This CDR3 reads CSARLSGGEKLFF. CDR3 sequence (DNA): TGCAGTGCTAGACTTTCCGGTGGGGAAAAACTGTTTTTT.

This clonotype was observed many times. The chain uses TRBV28 and TRBJ2-5, with a tentative D call TRBD2 (5 bases). V gave up 8 bases and J gave up 13 bases, with 17 bases separating them. CDR1 and CDR2 from the germline V gene are MDHEN and SYDVKM. CDR3 size: 11 residues. In nucleotides, the CDR3 is TGTGCCAGCTCGGATATCCGGGGTCTGTACTTC. It codes for CASSDIRGLYF.

This clonotype was observed many times. The chain joins TRBV20-1 to TRBJ1-1, with TRBD1 matching 11 bases. Germline CDR1 and CDR2: DFQATT and SNEGSKA (reference sequence). V lost 5 bases to trimming and J lost 5 bases; unmatched junction nucleotides: 7. The CDR3 consists of 14 residues. The DNA for the CDR3 is TGCAGTGCTCCCCCGGGACAGGGGGGTACTGAAGCTTTCTTT. Translated: CSAPPGQGGTEAFF.

This clonotype was detected many times. The chain recombines TRBV4-3 with TRBJ1-6; D is undetermined. CDR3 size: 13 residues. V was pared by 0 bases and J by 12 bases, with 9 bases between. The germline V gene encodes CDR1 LGHNA and CDR2 YSLEER. CDR3 amino acids: CASSQDLGRPLHF. CDR3 bases: TGCGCCAGCAGCCAAGATTTGGGCCGACCCCTCCACTTT.

This clonotype was observed many times. The chain uses TRBV3-1 and TRBJ2-2; possibly TRBD1 for D (5 bases). Germline CDR1 is LGHDT and CDR2 is YNNKEL (reference sequence). This CDR3 has 16 residues. Trimming removed 4 bases from V and 4 bases from J, with 16 bases in between. CDR3 loop: CASSPPWGRSTGELFF. The CDR3 DNA is TGTGCCAGCAGCCCCCCGTGGGGCAGATCCACCGGGGAGCTGTTTTTT.

Ten or more counts support this clonotype. The gene calls are TRBV20-1 and TRBJ2-3; 10 nucleotides align to TRBD2. The CDR3 consists of 15 residues. Germline CDR1 and CDR2: DFQATT and SNEGSKA (reference sequence). The ends lost 6 bases at V and 6 bases at J; junction bases unmatched: 12. CDR3 sequence: CSADASGSYYDTQYF. In nucleotides, the CDR3 is TGCAGTGCCGACGCTAGCGGGAGTTATTATGATACGCAGTATTTT.

In this sample, this clonotype turned up many times. J is TRBJ2-2 and V is TRBV12-3 or TRBV12-4; 8 bases are a match to TRBD2. Trimming removed 5 bases from V and 6 bases from J; junction bases left unmatched: 8. This CDR3 is 15 amino acids long. This CDR3 is CASSAEREPPGELFF. CDR3 nucleotides: TGTGCCAGCAGTGCTGAGCGGGAGCCCCCCGGGGAGCTGTTTTTT.

This clonotype was recorded many times. This chain joins TRBV9 and TRBJ1-2, with D possibly matching TRBD1 (5 bases). There are 12 residues in the CDR3. Trimming took 3 bases from V and 8 from J, leaving 11 bases between them. The germline gives CDR1 SGDLS, CDR2 YYNGEE. CDR3 nucleotides: TGTGCCAGCAGCGGACAGAGCCGCGGCTACACCTTC. The encoded protein is CASSGQSRGYTF.

There are many counts of this clonotype. The genes are TRBV12-3 or TRBV12-4 and TRBJ2-7, with TRBD2 matching 10 bases. CDR3 length equals 14 residues. J gave up 6 bases and V 8 bases, and 10 bases lay outside the gene matches. DNA for the CDR3: TGTGCCAGCCCCCCGGGCCTAGCGGGAGCCGAGCAGTACTTC. Protein product: CASPPGLAGAEQYF.

This clonotype was found many times. The rearrangement links TRBV20-1 to TRBJ2-3; D may be TRBD1 or TRBD2 (6 bases each). The CDR3 contains 16 residues. CDR1 and CDR2 from the germline V gene are DFQATT and SNEGSKA (reference sequence). V shed 2 bases and J shed 0 bases, with 15 bases lying between them. The CDR3 is CSARKKGGLSTDTQYF. CDR3 DNA sequence: TGCAGTGCTAGAAAGAAAGGGGGGTTAAGCACAGATACGCAGTATTTT.

This clonotype was observed at least ten times. The rearrangement joins TRBV10-1 to TRBJ2-7; 9 bases are shared with TRBD1. V shed 2 bases, J shed 9 bases, and the junction held 5 bases outside the gene matches. The germline V gene has CDR1 WNHNN and CDR2 SYGVQD (reference sequence). This CDR3 comprises 13 residues. In DNA, the CDR3 is TGCGCCAGCAGTGAGGACAGGGGGACGGGGCAGTACTTC. Protein: CASSEDRGTGQYF.

This clonotype was seen repeatedly, ten times or more. This rearrangement joins TRBV30 to TRBJ1-2, with no clear D. Germline-derived CDR1 and CDR2 are GTSNPN and SVGIG (reference sequence). CDR3 length equals 14 residues. Trimming pared 4 bases from V and 0 bases from J, leaving 12 bases between. CDR3 region: CAWNHAVANYGYTF. In nucleotides, the CDR3 is TGTGCCTGGAATCACGCAGTAGCTAACTATGGCTACACCTTC.

This clonotype was found a few times. V and J are TRBV18 and TRBJ2-7; D may be TRBD1 or TRBD2 (5 bases each). The germline V gene has CDR1 KGHSH and CDR2 LQKENI. V was trimmed by 5 bases and J by 9 bases, leaving 14 bases between them. The CDR3 extends over 12 amino acids. The CDR3 reads CASSTGTALQYF. The CDR3 DNA is TGTGCCAGCTCAACCGGGACCGCATTGCAGTACTTC. Combining the CDR3 with reference TRBV18 and TRBJ2-7 gives the whole variable domain NAGVMQNPRHLVRRRGQEARLRCSPMKGHSHVYWYRQLPEEGLKFMVYLQKENIIDESGMPKERFSAEFPKEGPSILRIQQVVRGDSAAYFCASSTGTALQYFGPGTRLTVT.

The J gene is TRBJ2-2, the V gene TRBV5-5; D not certain. CDR3 size: 12 residues. The germline gives CDR1 SGHKS, CDR2 YYEKEE (reference sequence). Trimming removed 4 bases at V and 7 bases at J, with 8 bases between. CDR3 protein: CASSADVGELFF. CDR3 coding DNA: TGTGCCAGCAGCGCAGACGTCGGGGAGCTGTTTTTT.

This clonotype is labeled as medium-sized. The chain is built from TRBV7-9 and TRBJ2-4, with a weak D call TRBD2 (6 bases). Germline CDR1 and CDR2: SEHNR and FQNEAQ (reference sequence). V shed 5 bases and J shed 4 bases, with 12 bases lying between them. The CDR3 has 14 residues. The CDR3 here is CASSPTGTKNIQYF. The CDR3 DNA follows: TGTGCCAGCAGCCCGACCGGGACTAAAAACATTCAGTACTTC.